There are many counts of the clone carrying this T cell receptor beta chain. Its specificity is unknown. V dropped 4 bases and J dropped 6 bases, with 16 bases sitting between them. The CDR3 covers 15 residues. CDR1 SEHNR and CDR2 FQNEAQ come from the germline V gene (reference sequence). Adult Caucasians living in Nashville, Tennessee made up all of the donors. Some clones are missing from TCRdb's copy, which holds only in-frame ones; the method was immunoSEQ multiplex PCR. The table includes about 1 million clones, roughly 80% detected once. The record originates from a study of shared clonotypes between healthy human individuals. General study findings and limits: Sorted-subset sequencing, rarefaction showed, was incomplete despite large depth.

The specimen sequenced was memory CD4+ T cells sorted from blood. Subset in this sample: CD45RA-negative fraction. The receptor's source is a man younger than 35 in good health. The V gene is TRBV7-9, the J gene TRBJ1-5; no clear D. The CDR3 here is CASSSQAGLAQPQHF. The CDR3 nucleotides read TGTGCCAGCAGCTCCCAGGCGGGGTTAGCTCAGCCCCAGCATTTT.